This passage covers 14 T cell receptor beta chains from one sample sequenced in a study of cytomegalovirus exposure and HLA in healthy donors. The study ran its PCR with 60 Vbeta and 13 Jbeta primers. Assay: immunoSEQ multiplex PCR; the TCRdb copy retains only in-frame clones and omits some. The sample shows approximately 180,000 clones, about 79% of them seen only once. The sample was PBMCs. These receptors came from a man aged 40-50 years in good health and CMV-seropositive.

The chain carries TRBV28 and TRBJ2-2, with 7 bases fitting TRBD1. The CDR3 is 15 amino acids. Germline values: CDR1 MDHEN, CDR2 SYDVKM. V lost 6 bases and J lost 1; bases outside the gene matches: 5. The CDR3 coding sequence is TGTGCCAGCAGGATCCGGACAGGGAACACCGGGGAGCTGTTTTTT. It yields the protein CASRIRTGNTGELFF. The whole variable domain, filled in from reference TRBV28 and TRBJ2-2, reads DVKVTQSSRYLVKRTGEKVFLECVQDMDHENMFWYRQDPGLGLRLIYFSYDVKMKEKGDIPEGYSVSREKKERFSLILESASTNQTSMYLCASRIRTGNTGELFFGEGSRLTVL.

Note on this clone: The junction shows a germline mismatch at one end, possibly a read error. The chain carries TRBV5-1 and TRBJ1-4, with 7 bases fitting TRBD1. Germline V lookup: CDR1 SGHRS, CDR2 YFSETQ. The CDR3 spans 16 residues. CDR3 region: CASSPGQIEGAERLFF. In nucleotides, the CDR3 is TGCGCCAGCAGCCCGGGACAGATCGAAGGGGCTGAAAGACTGTTTTTT.

The chain couples TRBV6-6 to TRBJ2-5, with D unclear. The V gene's germline CDR1 is MNHNY and CDR2 SVGAGI (reference sequence). V gave up 6 bases and J gave up 1 base, with 9 bases separating them. The CDR3 consists of 13 residues. In nucleotides, the CDR3 is TGTGCCAGCAGCGCTACCACCCAAGAGACCCAGTACTTC. Its protein is CASSATTQETQYF.

The chain employs TRBV28 and TRBJ2-7, with 7 bases that match TRBD2. V lost 4 bases to trimming and J lost 3 bases; unmatched junction nucleotides: 6. From germline, CDR1 is MDHEN and CDR2 SYDVKM. The length of the CDR3 is 14 residues. CDR3: CASSSGGGRYEQYF. CDR3 sequence (DNA): TGTGCCAGCAGTTCTGGGGGGGGACGCTACGAGCAGTACTTC.

The chain links TRBV7-9 to TRBJ2-4; 7 bases map to TRBD1. CDR1 SEHNR and CDR2 FQNEAQ come from the germline V gene (reference sequence). With V trimmed by 5 bases and J by 12 bases, 7 bases remained unmatched. The CDR3 extends over 12 amino acids. The CDR3: CASSKETGSQYF. CDR3 nucleotides: TGTGCCAGCAGCAAAGAGACAGGGAGTCAGTACTTC.

This clone has only a few counts. The chain carries TRBV5-6 and TRBJ2-7; 7 bases are shared with TRBD1. This CDR3 region has 14 residues. The V gene end was trimmed by 4 bases and the J gene end by 0 bases; junction bases not matched to a gene: 4. Germline V gene lookup returns CDR1 SGHDT and CDR2 YYEEEE. The CDR3 is CASSRQGYSYEQYF. The CDR3 DNA reads TGTGCCAGCAGCAGACAGGGATACTCCTACGAGCAGTACTTC.

The chain carries TRBV5-4 and TRBJ2-3, with 8 bases aligning to TRBD2. The germline CDR1 and CDR2 sequences are SGHNT and YYREEE (reference sequence). This CDR3 region has 14 residues. Unmatched junction bases numbered 2, after V lost 2 bases and J lost 3 bases. The CDR3 is CASSLAGATDTQYF. CDR3 nucleotides: TGTGCCAGCAGCTTAGCGGGAGCTACAGATACGCAGTATTTT.

This chain uses TRBV6-5 with TRBJ1-2; tentatively, D is TRBD1 (6 bases). Trimming cost V 2 bases and J 3 bases, with 13 bases left between them. CDR1 is MNHEY and CDR2 is SVGAGI in the germline V gene. The CDR3 contains 15 residues. CDR3 amino acids: CASSYQGQPHYGYTF. The CDR3 DNA reads as TGTGCCAGCAGTTACCAAGGACAGCCTCACTATGGCTACACCTTC.

A remark on this clone: Germline is not matched at one junction end, which may reflect a read error. This CDR3 reads CATSRTANTEAFF. The DNA for the CDR3 is TGTGCCACCAGCCGGACAGCGAACACTGAAGCTTTCTTT. This chain links TRBV5-8 with TRBJ1-1; D is perhaps TRBD1 (6 bases). This CDR3 has 13 residues. Germline loops: CDR1 SGHTS, CDR2 YDEGEE.

The chain links TRBV30 to TRBJ2-7; D remains ambiguous. The CDR3 is 11 residues long. Looked up from germline, CDR1 is GTSNPN and CDR2 is SVGIG (reference sequence). V was shortened by 0 bases and J by 5 bases, with 5 bases between the two germline ends. CDR3 region: CAWSVAHEQYF. The CDR3 DNA is TGTGCCTGGAGTGTAGCCCACGAGCAGTACTTC. Looking up the rest from reference TRBV30 and TRBJ2-7 gives the full variable domain: SQTIHQWPATLVQPVGSPLSLECTVEGTSNPNLYWYRQAAGRGLQLLFYSVGIGQISSEVPQNLSASRPQDRQFILSSKKLLLSDSGFYLCAWSVAHEQYFGPGTRLTVT.

V usage is TRBV4-2 and J usage is TRBJ2-5; perhaps TRBD1 as D (6 bases). The DNA end is a closer match to TRBJ2-7, so the J assignment may be wrong. The CDR3 has 12 amino acids. Per germline, CDR1 LGHNA and CDR2 YNFKEQ. The CDR3 region is CASSARGSEQYF. The DNA for the CDR3 is TGTGCCAGCAGCGCCAGGGGAAGCGAGCAGTACTTC.

In regard to this clone: Relative to the germline gene, one junction end is altered; a read error may explain this. This chain joins TRBV14 and TRBJ2-7; 7 bases map to TRBD1. Germline loops: CDR1 SGHDN, CDR2 FVKESK. This CDR3 has 16 residues. CDR3 sequence: CAGSPLQGRDSYEQYF. The DNA of the CDR3 is TGTGCCGGCAGCCCCCTACAGGGGAGAGACTCCTACGAGCAGTACTTC.

The CDR3 DNA follows: TGTGCCAGCAGTACTCTGGGACTAGCCCTGGGCACCGGGGAGCTGTTTTTT. This gives the protein CASSTLGLALGTGELFF. This sequence joins TRBV25-1 and TRBJ2-2, with 9 bases lining up with TRBD2. Germline V lookup: CDR1 MGHDK, CDR2 SYGVNS. The CDR3 is 17 residues long. Unmatched junction bases numbered 11, after V lost 5 bases and J lost 4 bases.

The rearrangement joins TRBV5-1 to TRBJ2-5, with D possibly being TRBD1 (6 bases). There are 14 residues in the CDR3. V was cut by 2 bases and J by 2 bases, with 10 bases left in between. Germline values: CDR1 SGHRS, CDR2 YFSETQ. This chain's CDR3 is CASSFAGDQETQYF. Here the CDR3 DNA reads TGCGCCAGCAGCTTCGCAGGGGATCAAGAGACCCAGTACTTC.